These 22 T cell receptor beta chains originate from one sample sequenced in a study of immune cell composition in non-small cell lung cancer (dated by TCRdb to about 2017). Library prep was done by the immunoSEQ multiplex PCR assay. As stored in TCRdb, this immuneACCESS dataset retains in-frame rearrangements with V and J assigned. A fraction of the clones does not appear; measured against another copy, unresolved V genes explain less than half of the discrepancy, and the remainder lacks a known reason. The sample records some 15,000 clones, around 85% of which are singletons. The ten largest account for 11% of the sample. Source material: lung tumor tissue. The receptors derive from a human donor with non-small cell lung cancer.

This chain joins TRBV5-4 and TRBJ2-5, with 11 bases matching TRBD2. CDR1 is SGHNT and CDR2 is YYREEE in the germline V gene (reference sequence). J lost 2 bases, V lost 4 bases, and 7 bases had no gene match. The CDR3 runs to 16 residues. In nucleotides, the CDR3 is TGTGCCAGCAGCACAACGGTAGCGGGAGGGCAAGAGACCCAGTACTTC. It yields the protein CASSTTVAGGQETQYF.

V gene TRBV28 combines with J gene TRBJ1-5; TRBD1 matches at 8 bases. Germline V gives CDR1 MDHEN, CDR2 SYDVKM. V shed 6 bases and J 7 bases; nucleotides not matched to a gene: 11. There are 15 residues in the CDR3. Here the CDR3 DNA reads TGTGCCAGCAGCACTGGACAGGGTCGGGGCCAGCCCCAGCATTTT. This sequence encodes CASSTGQGRGQPQHF.

J is TRBJ2-1 and V is TRBV27, with 11 bases fitting TRBD2. V lost 5 bases to trimming and J lost 3 bases; unmatched junction nucleotides: 6. Germline CDR1 and CDR2: MNHEY and SMNVEV (reference sequence). CDR3 length: 16 residues. In DNA, the CDR3 is TGTGCCAGCAGTGTGGGACTAGCGGCGGGCTACAATGAGCAGTTCTTC. Translated, it gives CASSVGLAAGYNEQFF.

The chain is built from TRBV7-9 and TRBJ2-5; 7 bases map to TRBD2. CDR1 is SEHNR, CDR2 FQNEAQ, per germline (reference sequence). V shed 1 base and J 3 bases; nucleotides not matched to a gene: 2. The CDR3 totals 14 residues. The CDR3 region has the DNA TGTGCCAGCAGCTTAGATCTAGCGGAAGAGACCCAGTACTTC. This translates into CASSLDLAEETQYF.

The chain links TRBV2 to TRBJ2-3; D remains ambiguous. Germline V gene sequence: CDR1 SNHLY, CDR2 FYNNEI. CDR3 length: 12 residues. The CDR3: CATAASPDTQYF. The DNA of the CDR3 is TGTGCAACGGCTGCGAGCCCAGATACGCAGTATTTT.

The chain is built from TRBV7-9 and TRBJ2-1; 10 nucleotides agree with TRBD2. Per germline, CDR1 SEHNR and CDR2 FQNEAQ (reference sequence). The CDR3 is made up of 16 amino acids. After removal of 5 bases from V and 5 bases from J, the junction contained 9 bases not matched to a gene. The CDR3 DNA is TGTGCCAGCAGCCCGTGGGCTAGCGGGAGAAACAATGAGCAGTTCTTC. This translates into CASSPWASGRNNEQFF.

The V and J genes are TRBV28 and TRBJ1-2; D is unclear. V was shortened by 10 bases and J by 2 bases, with 5 bases between the two germline ends. Germline V gene lookup returns CDR1 MDHEN and CDR2 SYDVKM. This CDR3 has 10 residues. The CDR3 DNA follows: TGTGCCACCAACAACTATGGCTACACCTTC. Translation: CATNNYGYTF.

V usage is TRBV5-1 and J usage is TRBJ1-4, with D possibly TRBD1 on 5 matching bases. Trimming shortened V by 0 bases and J by 3 bases, and 6 bases separated the two germline ends. The CDR3 consists of 14 residues. CDR1 and CDR2 (germline): SGHRS, YFSETQ. In DNA form, the CDR3 reads TGCGCCAGCAGCTTGGGAGGGGCTAATGAAAAACTGTTTTTT. It yields the protein CASSLGGANEKLFF.

This chain connects TRBV13 to TRBJ2-3; TRBD2 agrees at 9 bases. Germline V lookup: CDR1 PRHDT, CDR2 FYEKMQ (reference sequence). The CDR3 covers 16 residues. V was pared by 2 bases and J by 7 bases, with 10 bases of the junction left unmatched. This CDR3 is CASSLKLAGFGNTQYF. DNA of the CDR3: TGTGCCAGCAGCTTAAAACTAGCGGGTTTCGGAAATACGCAGTATTTT.

The chain links TRBV6-6 to TRBJ1-1; maybe TRBD1 (5 bases). The CDR3 sequence is 14 residues long. Germline V gene sequence: CDR1 MNHNY, CDR2 SVGAGI (reference sequence). V lost 2 bases, J lost 7 bases, and 14 bases lay in between. The CDR3 reads CASSYDGGVSEAFF. The CDR3 DNA is TGTGCCAGCAGTTACGACGGGGGGGTTAGTGAAGCTTTCTTT.

CDR3 region: CASSFASGAPYEQYF. CDR3 in DNA: TGTGCCAGCAGTTTTGCTAGCGGGGCCCCCTACGAGCAGTACTTC. The V gene is TRBV6-6, the J gene TRBJ2-7; 9 nucleotides align to TRBD2. Germline trimming cut 4 bases from V and 2 bases from J; bases unmatched to any gene: 6. Germline values: CDR1 MNHNY, CDR2 SVGAGI (reference sequence). CDR3 length: 15 amino acids.

V usage is TRBV29-1 and J usage is TRBJ2-1, with 8 positions matching TRBD2. The CDR3 is made up of 12 amino acids. V trimming: 3 bases; J trimming: 10 bases; junction bases outside the gene matches: 5. Germline V CDR1 and CDR2: SQVTM, ANQGSEA. The CDR3 protein is CSVDPGREEQFF. The CDR3 coding sequence is TGCAGCGTTGATCCCGGGAGGGAGGAGCAGTTCTTC.

The chain has TRBV5-4 and TRBJ2-7; no definite D call. CDR1 and CDR2 from the germline V gene are SGHNT and YYREEE (reference sequence). The CDR3 is 13 amino acids. With 0 bases removed from V and 3 bases from J, the gap between germline ends came to 7 bases. For the CDR3, the DNA is TGTGCCAGCAGCTTGGGTTCCGTCTACGAGCAGTACTTC. Its translation is CASSLGSVYEQYF.

This clone has only a few counts. This sequence joins TRBV14 and TRBJ2-1; 8 positions agree with TRBD2. CDR3 length: 15 amino acids. The J segment lost 5 bases and the V segment lost 6 bases, leaving 9 bases of the junction unmatched. The V gene's germline CDR1 is SGHDN and CDR2 FVKESK. CDR3 sequence: CASSLLGSGDNEQFF. CDR3 nucleotide sequence: TGTGCCAGCAGTCTTCTGGGTAGCGGGGACAATGAGCAGTTCTTC.

The rearrangement joins TRBV19 to TRBJ2-5; 12 nucleotides match TRBD2. V was clipped by 5 bases and J by 5 bases; unmatched bases: 6. CDR1 and CDR2 (germline): LNHDA, SQIVND (reference sequence). CDR3 size: 15 residues. CDR3 coding DNA: TGTGCCAGTAGTGTGACTAGCGGGAGTGGGGAGACCCAGTACTTC. Amino acid sequence: CASSVTSGSGETQYF. Supplemented by reference TRBV19 and TRBJ2-5, the full variable domain reads DGGITQSPKYLFRKEGQNVTLSCEQNLNHDAMYWYRQDPGQGLRLIYYSQIVNDFQKGDIAEGYSVSREKKESFPLTVTSAQKNPTAFYLCASSVTSGSGETQYFGPGTRLLVL.

This sequence joins TRBV27 and TRBJ2-1, with 10 bases fitting TRBD2. CDR1 is MNHEY, CDR2 SMNVEV, per germline (reference sequence). CDR3 length: 15 amino acids. Trimming at V came to 3 bases and at J to 7 bases, leaving 6 bases not matched to a gene. In DNA, the CDR3 is TGTGCCAGCAGTTTGAGCGGGAGGGCCATAAATGAGCAGTTCTTC. It encodes CASSLSGRAINEQFF.

The chain carries TRBV7-2 and TRBJ2-7, with D possibly called TRBD1 or TRBD2 (5 bases each). The CDR3 extends over 16 amino acids. V lost 1 base, J lost 0 bases, and 13 bases lay in between. The V gene's germline CDR1 is SGHTA and CDR2 FQGNSA. Written as DNA, the CDR3 is TGTGCCAGCAGCTTAGTTTGGGGGAGATACTCCTACGAGCAGTACTTC. Translation: CASSLVWGRYSYEQYF.

The rearrangement joins TRBV6-6 to TRBJ1-2, with D tentatively TRBD1 (5 bases). CDR1 and CDR2 from the germline V gene are MNHNY and SVGAGI (reference sequence). The CDR3 consists of 14 residues. The V end was cut by 2 bases, the J end by 7 bases, with 14 bases between. The DNA of the CDR3 is TGTGCCAGCAGTTACCGGGGGAAGGACTCTGGCTACACCTTC. Protein product: CASSYRGKDSGYTF.

V is TRBV29-1 and J is TRBJ2-1, with a weak D call TRBD2 (5 bases). Trimming took 7 bases from V and 1 from J, leaving 14 bases between them. CDR1 is SQVTM and CDR2 is ANQGSEA in the germline V gene. CDR3 length: 14 amino acids. CDR3 in amino acids: CSAGYPGSYNEQFF. CDR3 coding DNA: TGCAGCGCGGGTTATCCGGGGTCCTACAATGAGCAGTTCTTC.

The CDR3 is CAISDPTSEGPRWTQYF. DNA of the CDR3: TGTGCCATCAGTGACCCGACTAGTGAGGGGCCGCGGTGGACCCAGTACTTC. The chain couples TRBV10-3 to TRBJ2-5, with D tentatively TRBD2 (6 bases). Germline-derived CDR1 and CDR2 are ENHRY and SYGVKD. The length of the CDR3 is 17 residues. The V end was cut by 3 bases, the J end by 7 bases, with 24 bases between.

The rearrangement joins TRBV25-1 to TRBJ2-1; D ambiguous. This CDR3 region has 17 residues. CDR1 MGHDK and CDR2 SYGVNS come from the germline V gene. Here the CDR3 DNA reads TGTGCAGATGAGGAGCTTCCCCCTTCTCCACACTACAATGAGCAGTTCTTC. Encoded protein: CADEELPPSPHYNEQFF.

The V gene is TRBV5-1, the J gene TRBJ2-1, with 13 bases fitting TRBD2. CDR3 length equals 16 residues. After removal of 6 bases from V and 5 bases from J, the junction contained 8 bases not matched to a gene. CDR1 SGHRS and CDR2 YFSETQ come from the germline V gene. CDR3 sequence (DNA): TGCGCCAGCACGAAGACTAGCGGGAGGTTCAACAATGAGCAGTTCTTC. Amino acid sequence: CASTKTSGRFNNEQFF.